This TCR beta chain was found in a study of early T cells in non-severe SARS-CoV-2 infection. At the level of the study: The authors sequenced bulk RNA from unsorted whole blood, leaving chains unpaired. Overall study findings and caveats: Matching results from VDJdb favored anti-spike CD8 responses, leaving private and CD4 specificities undetected.

CDR3 size: 13 residues. Germline CDR1 SEHNR, CDR2 FQNEAQ (reference sequence). Unmatched junction bases numbered 5, after V lost 4 bases and J lost 7 bases. This clonotype was seen repeatedly, ten times or more. Antigen unknown. Unique molecular identifiers (one per individual cDNA molecule) were attached. TCRdb called the 5' RACE reads again in MiXCR, with one record for every CDR3 protein. The table has almost 30,000 distinct CDR3 sequences, about 5.5% seen once; the top ten hold 11%. This sequence was found in an adult who was a healthcare worker with PCR-confirmed SARS-CoV-2 infection or an uninfected control (not recorded which). The V call is TRBV7-9, the J call TRBJ1-1; 8 bases match TRBD1. Material for sequencing was whole blood. In DNA, the CDR3 is TGTGCCAGCAGCTCGGGACAGGCTGATGAAGCTTTCTTT. Encoded protein: CASSSGQADEAFF.